These 3 T cell receptor beta chains came from one sample sequenced in a study of shared clonotypes between healthy human individuals. Profiling relied on immunoSEQ multiplex PCR, and the TCRdb table lists in-frame clones only, not all of them. The data hold fewer than 1.8 million clones, with approximately 98.5% observed a single time. Material: naive CD4+ T cells sorted from blood. As for subset: CD45RA+ positively selected. These TCRs come from a young man in good health.

About this clone: This specimen includes other DNA sequences encoding the same CDR3. V is TRBV28 and J is TRBJ2-2; D is unclear. The CDR3 length is 11 residues. The germline V and J ends were trimmed by 5 bases and 6 bases, with 4 bases remaining between them. CDR1 and CDR2 (germline): MDHEN, SYDVKM. Written as DNA, the CDR3 is TGTGCCAGCAGTGGTCCCGGGGAGCTGTTTTTT. It yields the protein CASSGPGELFF.

The J gene is TRBJ2-7, the V gene TRBV7-2; 8 nucleotides match TRBD1. From germline, CDR1 is SGHTA and CDR2 FQGNSA. CDR3 length equals 15 residues. The V and J ends lost 3 bases and 3 bases, in that order; junction bases with no gene match: 7. CDR3 sequence reads: CASSFRWDRIYEQYF. The CDR3 coding sequence is TGTGCCAGCAGCTTTCGATGGGACAGGATCTACGAGCAGTACTTC. Supplemented by reference TRBV7-2 and TRBJ2-7, the full variable domain reads GAGVSQSPSNKVTEKGKDVELRCDPISGHTALYWYRQSLGQGLEFLIYFQGNSAPDKSGLPSDRFSAERTGGSVSTLTIQRTQQEDSAVYLCASSFRWDRIYEQYFGPGTRLTVT.

This chain connects TRBV6-1 to TRBJ1-2; D is undetermined. Trimming cost V 7 bases and J 4 bases, with 16 bases left between them. Germline values: CDR1 MNHNS, CDR2 SASEGT. This CDR3 has 14 amino acids. The CDR3: CASKTTSGFYGYTF. The CDR3 nucleotides are TGTGCCAGCAAGACTACATCTGGGTTCTATGGCTACACCTTC.